This T cell receptor (beta chain) was documented in a study of blood T cell repertoires in COVID-19. Overall study context: COVID-19 samples collected from the United States, Italy and Spain covered acute and convalescent phases. The cDNA or gDNA used as material had been derived from T cells, B-cell-depleted T cells, or PBMCs.

Authors' analysis steps: Amplification with reference gene primers provided the estimates of nucleated cell counts. Profiling relied on immunoSEQ multiplex PCR, and the TCRdb table lists in-frame clones only, not all of them. That table is the source of V, J and clone size, and D and trimming were worked out from the DNA. The sample has roughly 150,000 clones; 82% are singletons. The CDR3 extends over 14 amino acids. Germline V lookup: CDR1 SGHAT, CDR2 FQDESV (reference sequence). Trimming removed 7 bases at V and 4 bases at J, with 16 bases between. V gene TRBV11-1 combines with J gene TRBJ1-1, with D perhaps matching TRBD1 (5 bases). The receptor was isolated from a human donor with acute or convalescent COVID-19. The donor label of this sample is uncertain. The sequenced sample was peripheral blood. The CDR3 reads CASTPVARGTEAFF. In DNA form, the CDR3 reads TGTGCCAGCACCCCAGTCGCTAGGGGCACTGAAGCTTTCTTT.